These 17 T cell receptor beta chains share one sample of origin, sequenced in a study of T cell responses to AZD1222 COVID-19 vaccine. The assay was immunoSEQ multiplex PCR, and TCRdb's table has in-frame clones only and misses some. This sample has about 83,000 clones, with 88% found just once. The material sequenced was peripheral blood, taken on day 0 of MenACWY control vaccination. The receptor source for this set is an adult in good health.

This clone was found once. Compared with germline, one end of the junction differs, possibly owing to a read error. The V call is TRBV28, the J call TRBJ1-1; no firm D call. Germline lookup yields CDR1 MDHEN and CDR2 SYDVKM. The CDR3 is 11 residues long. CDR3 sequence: CASEGNIEAFF. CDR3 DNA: TGTGCCAGCGAGGGAAACATTGAAGCTTTCTTT.

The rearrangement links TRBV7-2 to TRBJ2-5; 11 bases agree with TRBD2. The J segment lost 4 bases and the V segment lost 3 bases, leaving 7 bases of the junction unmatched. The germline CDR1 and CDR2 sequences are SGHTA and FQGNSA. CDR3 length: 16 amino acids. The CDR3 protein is CASSLSSGRGGETQYF. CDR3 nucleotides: TGTGCCAGCAGCTTGAGTAGCGGGAGGGGGGGAGAGACCCAGTACTTC. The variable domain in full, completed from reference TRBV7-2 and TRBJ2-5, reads GAGVSQSPSNKVTEKGKDVELRCDPISGHTALYWYRQSLGQGLEFLIYFQGNSAPDKSGLPSDRFSAERTGGSVSTLTIQRTQQEDSAVYLCASSLSSGRGGETQYFGPGTRLLVL.

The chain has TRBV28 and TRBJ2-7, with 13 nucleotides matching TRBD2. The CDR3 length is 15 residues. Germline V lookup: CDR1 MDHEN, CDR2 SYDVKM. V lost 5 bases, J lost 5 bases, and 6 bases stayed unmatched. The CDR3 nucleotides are TGTGCCAGCAGTAGACCGGGACTAGCGGGAAACGAGCAGTACTTC. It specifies CASSRPGLAGNEQYF.

CDR3 in amino acids: CATSRPRSYEQYF. The CDR3 region has the DNA TGTGCCACCAGCAGGCCAAGGTCCTACGAGCAGTACTTC. The chain combines TRBV15 with TRBJ2-7, with D unclear. Germline V gives CDR1 LNHNV, CDR2 YYDKDF (reference sequence). The CDR3 is 13 residues long. Trimming stripped 3 bases from V and 1 base from J, with 7 bases between.

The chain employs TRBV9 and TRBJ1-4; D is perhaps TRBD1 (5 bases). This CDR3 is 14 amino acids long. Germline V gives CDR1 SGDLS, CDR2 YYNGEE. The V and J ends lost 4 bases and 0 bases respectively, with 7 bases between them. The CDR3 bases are TGTGCCAGCAGCAGGGGTACAACTAATGAAAAACTGTTTTTT. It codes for CASSRGTTNEKLFF.

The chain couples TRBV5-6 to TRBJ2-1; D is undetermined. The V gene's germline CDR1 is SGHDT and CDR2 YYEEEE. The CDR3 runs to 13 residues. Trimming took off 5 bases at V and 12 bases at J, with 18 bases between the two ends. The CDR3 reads CASSRPGTPTQFF. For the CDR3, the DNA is TGTGCCAGCAGTCGCCCAGGTACCCCGACGCAGTTCTTC.

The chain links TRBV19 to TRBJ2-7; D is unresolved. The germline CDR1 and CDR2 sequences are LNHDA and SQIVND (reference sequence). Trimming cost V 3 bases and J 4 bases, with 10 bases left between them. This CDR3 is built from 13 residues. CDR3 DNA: TGTGCCAGTAGTATGGGCAATTCTTACGAGCAGTACTTC. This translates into CASSMGNSYEQYF.

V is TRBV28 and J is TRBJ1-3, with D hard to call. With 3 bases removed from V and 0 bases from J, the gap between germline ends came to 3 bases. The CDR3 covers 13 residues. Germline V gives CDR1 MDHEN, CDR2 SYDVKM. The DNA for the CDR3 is TGTGCCAGCAGTTTGACCTCTGGAAACACCATATATTTT. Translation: CASSLTSGNTIYF.

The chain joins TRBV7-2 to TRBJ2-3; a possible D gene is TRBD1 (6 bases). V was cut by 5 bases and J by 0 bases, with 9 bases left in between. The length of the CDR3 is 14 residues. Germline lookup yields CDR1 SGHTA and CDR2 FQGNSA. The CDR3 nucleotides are TGTGCCAGCAGCCAGGGACACAGCACAGATACGCAGTATTTT. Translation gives CASSQGHSTDTQYF.

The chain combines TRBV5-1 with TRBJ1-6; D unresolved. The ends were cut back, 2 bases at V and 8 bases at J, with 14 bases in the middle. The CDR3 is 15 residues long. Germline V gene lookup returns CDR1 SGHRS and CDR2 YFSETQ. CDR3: CASSFRATFDSPLHF. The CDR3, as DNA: TGCGCCAGCAGCTTCCGGGCGACGTTTGATTCACCCCTCCACTTT. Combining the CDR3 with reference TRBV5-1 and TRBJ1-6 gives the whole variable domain KAGVTQTPRYLIKTRGQQVTLSCSPISGHRSVSWYQQTPGQGLQFLFEYFSETQRNKGNFPGRFSGRQFSNSRSEMNVSTLELGDSALYLCASSFRATFDSPLHFGNGTRLTVT.

The CDR3 region has the DNA TGTGCCAGCAGCCTTTCTAGGGGGTTTAGGAATGAGCAGTTCTTC. Protein product: CASSLSRGFRNEQFF. V gene TRBV7-3 combines with J gene TRBJ2-1, with D possibly being TRBD1 (6 bases). Trimming removed 5 bases at V and 7 bases at J, with 18 bases between. Germline V gene sequence: CDR1 SGHTA, CDR2 FQGTGA. The CDR3 is made up of 15 amino acids.

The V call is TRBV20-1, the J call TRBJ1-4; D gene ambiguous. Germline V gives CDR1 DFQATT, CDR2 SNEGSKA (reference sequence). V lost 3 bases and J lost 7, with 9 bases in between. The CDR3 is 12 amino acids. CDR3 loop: CSASSGSEKLFF. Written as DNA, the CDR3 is TGCAGTGCTAGTTCTGGGAGTGAAAAACTGTTTTTT.

The CDR3 loop is CASSLVGTFNTGELFF. The CDR3 nucleotides are TGCGCCAGCAGCTTGGTCGGGACATTTAACACCGGGGAGCTGTTTTTT. The chain employs TRBV5-1 and TRBJ2-2; perhaps TRBD1 as D (6 bases). Germline V gene data show CDR1 as SGHRS and CDR2 as YFSETQ. The CDR3 consists of 16 residues. V lost 0 bases to trimming and J lost 2 bases, with 11 bases between them.

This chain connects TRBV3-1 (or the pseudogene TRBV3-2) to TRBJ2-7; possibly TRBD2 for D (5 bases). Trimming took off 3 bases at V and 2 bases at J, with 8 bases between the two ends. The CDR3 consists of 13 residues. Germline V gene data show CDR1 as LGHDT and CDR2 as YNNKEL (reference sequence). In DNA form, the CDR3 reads TGTGCCAGCAGCCACGGACTGACCTACGAGCAGTACTTC. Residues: CASSHGLTYEQYF.

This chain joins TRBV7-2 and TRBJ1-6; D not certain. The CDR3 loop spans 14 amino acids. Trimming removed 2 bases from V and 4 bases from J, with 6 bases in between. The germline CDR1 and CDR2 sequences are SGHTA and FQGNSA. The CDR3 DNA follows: TGTGCCAGCAGCTTATACGGTTATAATTCACCCCTCCACTTT. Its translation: CASSLYGYNSPLHF.

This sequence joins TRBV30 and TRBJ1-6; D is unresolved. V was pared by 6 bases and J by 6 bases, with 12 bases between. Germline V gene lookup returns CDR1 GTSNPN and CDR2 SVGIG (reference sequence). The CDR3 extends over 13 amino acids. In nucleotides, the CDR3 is TGTGCCTGCGGGATAGTTGCTAATTCACCCCTCCACTTT. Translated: CACGIVANSPLHF.

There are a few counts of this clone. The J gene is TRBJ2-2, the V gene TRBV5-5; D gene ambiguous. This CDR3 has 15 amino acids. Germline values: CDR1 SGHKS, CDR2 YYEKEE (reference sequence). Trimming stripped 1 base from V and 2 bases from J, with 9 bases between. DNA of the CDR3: TGTGCCAGCAGCTTGCGACCTATAAACACCGGGGAGCTGTTTTTT. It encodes CASSLRPINTGELFF.